Listed here are 28 T cell receptor beta chains from one sample, sequenced in a study of control samples from healthy donors and cancer patients. Clones were read by immunoSEQ multiplex PCR, and TCRdb kept only the in-frame ones, dropping some. The sample yields 90,000 to 110,000 clones, less than 95% seen once. The sample was blood. The receptors stem from a human donor in good health. The donor label of this sample is uncertain.

The rearrangement links TRBV6-4 to TRBJ2-3, with D possibly called TRBD1 or TRBD2 (6 bases each). Germline V gene data show CDR1 as MRHNA and CDR2 as SNTAGT. V was shortened by 0 bases and J by 4 bases, with 14 bases between the two germline ends. CDR3 length equals 16 residues. Here the CDR3 reads CASSDSGGRGPDTQYF. In DNA form, the CDR3 reads TGTGCCAGCAGTGACTCCGGGGGCCGGGGGCCAGATACGCAGTATTTT.

The rearrangement links TRBV2 to TRBJ2-2, with D perhaps matching TRBD2 (5 bases). The CDR3 contains 15 residues. The V end lost 1 base, the J end lost 6 bases, and 12 bases lay between the germline ends. Germline V gene sequence: CDR1 SNHLY, CDR2 FYNNEI. The CDR3 is CASSEEPTRPGELFF. CDR3 nucleotide sequence: TGTGCCAGCAGTGAAGAGCCCACTAGGCCCGGGGAGCTGTTTTTT.

The chain employs TRBV28 and TRBJ2-2; D possibly corresponds to TRBD2 (6 bases). Germline values: CDR1 MDHEN, CDR2 SYDVKM. The CDR3 extends over 15 amino acids. The V end lost 6 bases, the J end lost 2 bases, and 13 bases lay between the germline ends. CDR3 sequence: CASREGNLNTGELFF. As DNA, the CDR3 is TGTGCCAGCAGGGAGGGAAATCTTAACACCGGGGAGCTGTTTTTT.

V gene TRBV7-2 combines with J gene TRBJ1-4; possible D gene TRBD1, 6 bases. The CDR3 loop spans 15 amino acids. The germline V gene has CDR1 SGHTA and CDR2 FQGNSA. The V end was cut by 3 bases, the J end by 3 bases, with 11 bases between. The CDR3 reads CASSLSRGSNEKLFF. CDR3 bases: TGTGCCAGCAGCTTGAGCAGGGGATCTAATGAAAAACTGTTTTTT.

This chain uses TRBV6-6 with TRBJ1-2, with TRBD1 identical over 8 bases. The CDR3 loop spans 11 amino acids. Trimming took 11 bases from V and 8 from J; bases not matched to a gene: 7. Germline values: CDR1 MNHNY, CDR2 SVGAGI (reference sequence). The chain's CDR3 is CAGHRGNGYTF. The CDR3 coding sequence is TGTGCCGGCCACAGGGGGAACGGCTACACCTTC.

This chain joins TRBV6-4 and TRBJ2-3; TRBD2 aligns across 10 bases. Losses at the gene ends were 5 bases for V and 1 base for J; bases not matched to a gene: 3. Germline values: CDR1 MRHNA, CDR2 SNTAGT. The CDR3 covers 15 residues. The CDR3 reads CASSIGTSGTDTQYF. CDR3 coding DNA: TGTGCCAGCAGTATCGGGACTAGCGGCACAGATACGCAGTATTTT.

The chain has TRBV5-6 and TRBJ1-4; D is unresolved. CDR1 is SGHDT and CDR2 is YYEEEE in the germline V gene. The CDR3 is 14 amino acids. V was pared by 4 bases and J by 2 bases, with 9 bases between. The CDR3 DNA follows: TGTGCCAGCAGCCGTCCGGAGACTAATGAAAAACTGTTTTTT. This codes for CASSRPETNEKLFF.

The chain links TRBV19 to TRBJ1-4; TRBD1 might be the D (5 bases). The CDR3 is made up of 14 amino acids. The germline V gene has CDR1 LNHDA and CDR2 SQIVND (reference sequence). Trimming removed 6 bases from V and 4 bases from J, with 12 bases in between. The CDR3 DNA follows: TGTGCCAGTAGAAAGACAGCCGATAATGAAAAACTGTTTTTT. Its translation is CASRKTADNEKLFF.

The V and J genes are TRBV28 and TRBJ1-6; D may be TRBD1 (6 bases). Trimming removed 2 bases at V and 7 bases at J, with 9 bases between. The CDR3 is 14 amino acids. CDR1 is MDHEN and CDR2 is SYDVKM in the germline V gene. CDR3 amino acids: CASSLTGINSPLHF. The CDR3 DNA follows: TGTGCCAGCAGTTTAACAGGGATCAATTCACCCCTCCACTTT.

This chain connects TRBV5-1 to TRBJ2-5; D might be TRBD1 (6 bases). Germline CDR1 is SGHRS and CDR2 is YFSETQ. V was cut by 4 bases and J by 3 bases, with 25 bases left in between. The CDR3 is 18 amino acids. The CDR3 DNA reads as TGCGCCAGCAGCAACGGACAGACATCGGCCCTCGGCGAAGAGACCCAGTACTTC. As protein: CASSNGQTSALGEETQYF. Based on the CDR3 plus reference TRBV5-1 and TRBJ2-5, the full variable domain is KAGVTQTPRYLIKTRGQQVTLSCSPISGHRSVSWYQQTPGQGLQFLFEYFSETQRNKGNFPGRFSGRQFSNSRSEMNVSTLELGDSALYLCASSNGQTSALGEETQYFGPGTRLLVL.

J is TRBJ2-2 and V is TRBV18, with 9 bases fitting TRBD1. Germline V gene lookup returns CDR1 KGHSH and CDR2 LQKENI. J was trimmed by 6 bases and V by 3 bases; bases with no gene match: 8. The CDR3 is 16 residues long. CDR3 DNA: TGTGCCAGCTCACCCGGGACAGGGCCCCGCGCCGGGGAGCTGTTTTTT. Translation: CASSPGTGPRAGELFF. The full variable domain, its missing parts supplied by reference TRBV18 and TRBJ2-2, is NAGVMQNPRHLVRRRGQEARLRCSPMKGHSHVYWYRQLPEEGLKFMVYLQKENIIDESGMPKERFSAEFPKEGPSILRIQQVVRGDSAAYFCASSPGTGPRAGELFFGEGSRLTVL.

The rearrangement uses TRBV27 and TRBJ1-5; unclear D gene. This CDR3 contains 13 residues. CDR1 and CDR2 from the germline V gene are MNHEY and SMNVEV (reference sequence). V was cut by 5 bases and J by 6 bases, with 11 bases left in between. As DNA, the CDR3 is TGTGCCAGCAGTAAGGGAGGCTTTCAGCCCCAGCATTTT. Amino acids: CASSKGGFQPQHF.

The V and J genes are TRBV4-1 and TRBJ2-1; 10 positions agree with TRBD2. V trimming: 2 bases; J trimming: 10 bases; junction bases outside the gene matches: 8. The CDR3 runs 15 residues. Germline assignment: CDR1 MGHRA and CDR2 YSYEKL. CDR3 residues: CASSQTAGTSDEQFF. The CDR3 nucleotides read TGCGCCAGCAGCCAAACAGCCGGGACTAGCGACGAGCAGTTCTTC.

The V call is TRBV18, the J call TRBJ1-1; D unclear. Germline CDR1 is KGHSH and CDR2 is LQKENI. V shed 5 bases and J shed 2 bases, with 6 bases lying between them. This CDR3 comprises 12 residues. CDR3 protein: CASSASNTEAFF. The CDR3 DNA reads TGTGCCAGCTCAGCGAGTAACACTGAAGCTTTCTTT.

This clone was seen a single time. V is TRBV6-4 and J is TRBJ1-6; 9 bases agree with TRBD1. This CDR3 has 15 residues. V gave up 3 bases and J gave up 6 bases; unmatched junction bases: 3. Germline CDR1 and CDR2: MRHNA and SNTAGT. CDR3 amino acids: CASSETQGANSPLHF. For the CDR3, the DNA is TGTGCCAGCAGTGAGACACAGGGGGCTAATTCACCCCTCCACTTT.

The chain links TRBV10-3 to TRBJ1-3, with a weak D call TRBD1 (6 bases). V gave up 6 bases and J gave up 6 bases, with 15 bases separating them. Germline assignment: CDR1 ENHRY and CDR2 SYGVKD. This CDR3 has 14 amino acids. The CDR3 here is CAISLGTLQNTIYF. The DNA for the CDR3 is TGTGCCATCAGCCTAGGGACACTACAAAACACCATATATTTT.

This clone was counted a single time. The chain links TRBV30 to TRBJ1-1; possible D gene TRBD1, 6 bases. Germline V CDR1 and CDR2: GTSNPN, SVGIG (reference sequence). V was trimmed by 8 bases and J by 2 bases, leaving 15 bases between them. The CDR3 extends over 13 amino acids. DNA of the CDR3: TGTGCCGGACTGACAGGTTTTAACACTGAAGCTTTCTTT. Protein product: CAGLTGFNTEAFF.

The chain uses TRBV6-5 and TRBJ1-5; D is possibly TRBD1 (5 bases). The germline V gene encodes CDR1 MNHEY and CDR2 SVGAGI. V was cut by 6 bases and J by 1 base, with 10 bases left in between. This CDR3 spans 14 amino acids. The CDR3 sequence: CASSDRDSNQPQHF. CDR3 nucleotides: TGTGCCAGCAGCGACCGGGACAGCAATCAGCCCCAGCATTTT.

This clone was seen a few times. The chain couples TRBV6-5 to TRBJ1-4; D may be TRBD1 (6 bases). The CDR3 totals 15 residues. V lost 5 bases, J lost 3 bases, and 13 bases lay in between. The germline gives CDR1 MNHEY, CDR2 SVGAGI. CDR3 residues: CASSNPGAPNEKLFF. The CDR3 DNA follows: TGTGCCAGCAGTAACCCAGGGGCTCCTAATGAAAAACTGTTTTTT.

The V gene is TRBV7-9, the J gene TRBJ2-3; tentatively, D is TRBD1 or TRBD2 (7 bases each). The ends were cut back, 10 bases at V and 1 base at J, with 15 bases in the middle. The CDR3 loop spans 14 amino acids. Germline-derived CDR1 and CDR2 are SEHNR and FQNEAQ (reference sequence). The CDR3 spells CATAGGGGTDTQYF. The CDR3 DNA follows: TGTGCCACCGCAGGGGGAGGGGGCACAGATACGCAGTATTTT.

This clone was seen a few times. The genes are TRBV23-1 and TRBJ2-7, with no clear D. TRBV23-1 is given ORF status, its function remaining uncertain. This CDR3 comprises 11 residues. Trimming cost V 4 bases and J 4 bases, with 5 bases left between them. CDR3 residues: CASSPPYEQYF. The CDR3 DNA reads as TGCGCCAGCAGTCCACCTTACGAGCAGTACTTC.

The rearrangement uses TRBV19 and TRBJ1-3; unclear D gene. The germline V gene encodes CDR1 LNHDA and CDR2 SQIVND (reference sequence). V was shortened by 8 bases and J by 0 bases, with 11 bases between the two germline ends. The CDR3 covers 14 residues. CDR3 nucleotides: TGTGCCAGTTGGCTGGGCGGCTCTGGAAACACCATATATTTT. The encoded protein is CASWLGGSGNTIYF. Combining the CDR3 with reference TRBV19 and TRBJ1-3 gives the whole variable domain DGGITQSPKYLFRKEGQNVTLSCEQNLNHDAMYWYRQDPGQGLRLIYYSQIVNDFQKGDIAEGYSVSREKKESFPLTVTSAQKNPTAFYLCASWLGGSGNTIYFGEGSWLTVV.

This chain uses TRBV5-1 with TRBJ1-2; a weak D match, TRBD1 (6 bases). CDR1 and CDR2 from the germline V gene are SGHRS and YFSETQ. V lost 0 bases and J 5 bases, leaving 8 bases between the germline ends. This CDR3 is built from 13 residues. CDR3 in amino acids: CASSLVQGYGYTF. CDR3 sequence (DNA): TGCGCCAGCAGCTTGGTACAGGGATATGGCTACACCTTC.

This rearrangement joins TRBV11-2 to TRBJ1-1; the D gene is possibly TRBD1 (5 bases). Trimming left V 4 bases short and J 4 bases short, with 13 bases between. The CDR3 has 14 amino acids. CDR1 is SGHAT, CDR2 FQNNGV, per germline. CDR3 sequence reads: CASSSGLSGTEAFF. Here the CDR3 DNA reads TGTGCCAGCAGCTCAGGGTTATCGGGCACTGAAGCTTTCTTT.

The chain carries TRBV24-1 and TRBJ1-3; D remains unclear. V was trimmed by 3 bases and J by 0 bases, leaving 5 bases between them. This CDR3 comprises 14 residues. Germline V CDR1 and CDR2: KGHDR, SFDVKD. The DNA of the CDR3 is TGTGCCACCAGTGATCCTAACTCTGGAAACACCATATATTTT. Encoded protein: CATSDPNSGNTIYF.

The chain has TRBV27 and TRBJ1-1, with unresolved D. Trimming stripped 2 bases from V and 4 bases from J, with 17 bases between. The CDR3 covers 16 residues. The germline V gene has CDR1 MNHEY and CDR2 SMNVEV (reference sequence). DNA for the CDR3: TGTGCCAGCAGTTTAGTAAGGGTAGTAGAAGTCACTGAAGCTTTCTTT. It codes for CASSLVRVVEVTEAFF.

This chain connects TRBV10-2 to TRBJ1-1, with D tentatively TRBD1 (6 bases). This CDR3 is built from 14 residues. With 2 bases removed from V and 3 bases from J, the gap between germline ends came to 10 bases. CDR1 is WSHSY, CDR2 SAAADI, per germline. In nucleotides, the CDR3 is TGCGCCAGCAGTGAGAAACAGGGATACACTGAAGCTTTCTTT. This translates into CASSEKQGYTEAFF.

The chain couples TRBV19 to TRBJ2-1, with D unresolved. Germline V CDR1 and CDR2: LNHDA, SQIVND (reference sequence). The CDR3 contains 12 residues. Trimming stripped 4 bases from V and 9 bases from J, with 10 bases between. CDR3 amino acids: CASSTLVGEQFF. The DNA of the CDR3 is TGTGCCAGTAGTACCTTAGTTGGTGAGCAGTTCTTC. Combining the CDR3 with reference TRBV19 and TRBJ2-1 gives the whole variable domain DGGITQSPKYLFRKEGQNVTLSCEQNLNHDAMYWYRQDPGQGLRLIYYSQIVNDFQKGDIAEGYSVSREKKESFPLTVTSAQKNPTAFYLCASSTLVGEQFFGPGTRLTVL.